This paragraph covers one TCR beta chain sequence. This sample was taken from a study of regulatory T cells in long-lasting Graves disease. Library construction for TCR beta used iRepertoire HTBI primers and Arm-PCR of CDR3 regions. TCRdb processed the multiplex PCR reads anew with MiXCR; each CDR3 protein has one entry. The sample records 620,000 or so distinct CDR3 sequences, roughly 15% being singletons. Time point described: newly diagnosed GD, antithyroid drugs for less than 3 months. PBMC-derived RNA was used for the TCR library. V shed 2 bases and J shed 0 bases, with 8 bases lying between them. The CDR3 extends over 15 amino acids. Germline assignment: CDR1 LNHDA and CDR2 SQIVND (reference sequence). The same sample was also used in a study of T cells in Graves' hyperthyroidism and ophthalmopathy.

This sequence was found in a woman in her 30s with Graves disease. The sample was peripheral blood mononuclear cells (PBMCs), taken at new diagnosis, from a patient treated with antithyroid drugs. This chain connects TRBV19 to TRBJ2-1; possible D gene TRBD2, 5 bases. The CDR3 region is CASSIRAASYNEQFF. DNA for the CDR3: TGTGCCAGTAGTATAAGAGCGGCCTCCTACAATGAGCAGTTCTTC.